The clone carrying this T cell receptor beta chain was seen a few times. Its antigen is currently unknown. The sample is drawn from a study of T cell responses to AZD1222 COVID-19 vaccine. Notes on the study in general: Donors were mostly white British, more females; clonal diversity possibly underestimated. Spike-specific TCR breadth rose after two AZD1222 doses, and depth rose as well. At study baseline, merely roughly 6 AZD1222 recipients were seropositive. No repertoire was sampled before or during the peak T cell response, only after it.

Profiling relied on immunoSEQ multiplex PCR, and the TCRdb table lists in-frame clones only, not all of them. The sample comprises about 100,000 clones, around 87% of which are singletons, and 4% to 4.5% rests with the top ten. CDR1 and CDR2 from the germline V gene are KGHSH and LQKENI. This CDR3 has 16 amino acids. Trimming removed 4 bases from V and 0 bases from J; junction bases left unmatched: 8. Sequencing used peripheral blood, obtained on day 0 of MenACWY control vaccination. The receptor was isolated from an adult in good health. The chain employs TRBV18 and TRBJ1-1; 7 positions match TRBD1. The CDR3 DNA follows: TGTGCCAGCTCACAGCGGGGACAGCGGGTGAACACTGAAGCTTTCTTT. Residues: CASSQRGQRVNTEAFF.